Listed below are T cell receptor beta chains from one sample, sequenced in a study of Graves' ophthalmopathy and Graves' hyperthyroidism. Via MiXCR, TCRdb re-called the multiplex PCR reads, giving one row per CDR3 protein. The sample records over 450,000 distinct CDR3 sequences, 13% to 15% being singletons. Sequencing was performed on blood. These receptors were taken from a woman aged 30 to 39 with Graves' ophthalmopathy. The CDR3 runs from the conserved cysteine through the conserved F or W. A D gene is named only where the DNA matches it firmly. Part of the rows lack a size; the others show once, few, many or a class for expanded clones.

j_gene	v_gene	abundance	d_gene	CDR3aa	CDR3nt
TRBJ1-1	TRBV12-3/TRBV12-4	NA	NA	CASSIDRSNTEAFF	TGTGCCAGCAGTATCGACAGGTCGAACACTGAAGCTTTCTTT
TRBJ1-6	TRBV19	few	TRBD1	CASRWSSQGASSPLHF	TGTGCCAGCCGATGGTCGTCACAGGGGGCAAGTTCACCCCTCCACTTT
TRBJ2-7	TRBV6-1	NA	TRBD1	CASSEEEVGGYDQYF	TGTGCCAGCAGTGAAGAGGAGGTAGGGGGCTACGATCAGTACTTC
TRBJ1-1	TRBV6-1	many	NA	CAGGGAQGTEAFF	TGTGCCGGCGGGGGGGCGCAAGGCACTGAAGCTTTCTTT
TRBJ1-6	TRBV28	many	NA	CASSYQRGYYNSPLHF	TGTGCCAGCAGTTACCAAAGGGGGTATTATAATTCACCCCTCCACTTT
TRBJ2-4	TRBV12-5	NA	NA	CASGSPGGRSGNIQYF	TGTGCTAGTGGCTCACCCGGGGGGCGTTCGGGAAACATTCAGTACTTC
TRBJ2-7	TRBV6-5	many	TRBD2	CASSYMTSAYEQYF	TGTGCCAGCAGTTACATGACTAGCGCCTACGAGCAGTACTTC
TRBJ1-1	TRBV7-2	once	NA	CASSVGIQPIEAFF	TGTGCCAGCAGTGTAGGGATCCAGCCTATTGAAGCTTTCTTT
TRBJ2-7	TRBV3-1	few	TRBD1	CASSRGQGSDEQYF	TGTGCCAGCAGCCGTGGACAGGGCAGTGACGAGCAGTACTTC
TRBJ2-5	TRBV25-1	NA	NA	CATSGLGAGSRQETQYF	TGTGCCACCTCCGGCCTCGGGGCGGGGTCACGACAAGAGACCCAGTACTTC
TRBJ1-1	TRBV20-1	many	NA	CSARTWDGGVNTEAFF	TGCAGTGCTAGAACTTGGGACGGGGGGGTGAACACTGAAGCTTTCTTT
TRBJ1-2	TRBV11-2	many	NA	CASSRSGTNYGYTF	TGTGCCAGCAGCCGGTCAGGGACGAATTATGGCTACACCTTC
TRBJ1-1	TRBV30	NA	TRBD1	CAWSSGQGATEAFF	TGTGCCTGGAGTTCGGGACAGGGGGCCACTGAAGCTTTCTTT
TRBJ1-1	TRBV12-3/TRBV12-4	many	TRBD1	CASSFRQGVGAFF	TGTGCCAGCAGTTTTCGACAGGGGGTTGGGGCTTTCTTT
TRBJ1-5	TRBV30	once	NA	CAWSVGHANSNQPQHF	TGTGCCTGGAGTGTAGGACATGCCAATAGCAATCAGCCCCAGCATTTT
TRBJ2-7	TRBV27	NA	NA	CASTRRLDGLNPSYEQYF	TGTGCCAGCACTCGACGCCTGGACGGGTTAAATCCCTCCTACGAGCAGTACTTC
TRBJ1-2	TRBV4-2	few	TRBD1	CASSPVGDRDYGYTF	TGTGCCAGCAGCCCCGTGGGGGACAGGGACTATGGCTACACCTTC
TRBJ1-2	TRBV6-1	many	NA	CASTDLGYGYTF	TGTGCCAGCACTGACTTGGGTTATGGCTACACCTTC
TRBJ2-7	TRBV27	NA	NA	CASSRRSNNNYEQYF	TGTGCCAGCAGTCGACGGTCCAACAACAACTACGAGCAGTACTTC
TRBJ1-1	TRBV6-5	many	NA	CASSSLQGYAEAFF	TGTGCCAGCAGTTCACTCCAGGGGTACGCTGAAGCTTTCTTT
TRBJ2-7	TRBV20-1	many	TRBD2	CSARRTGTSETYEQYF	TGCAGTGCTCGTAGGACAGGGACTAGCGAGACCTACGAGCAGTACTTC
TRBJ1-1	TRBV27	few	NA	CASSLSTGLNTEAFF	TGTGCCAGCAGTTTATCGACAGGCCTGAACACTGAAGCTTTCTTT
TRBJ1-5	TRBV6-2/TRBV6-3	many	NA	CASSPDVTQPQHF	TGTGCCAGCAGTCCGGATGTTACCCAGCCCCAGCATTTT
TRBJ2-7	TRBV27	many	TRBD1	CASSRDSGYEQYF	TGTGCCAGCAGCAGGGACAGTGGGTACGAGCAGTACTTC
TRBJ1-6	TRBV15	many	NA	CATSRDLTGDNSPLHF	TGTGCCACCAGCAGAGACCTAACAGGAGATAATTCACCCCTCCACTTT
TRBJ2-2	TRBV6-5	NA	NA	CASSFKWRPEDTGELFF	TGTGCCAGCAGTTTTAAGTGGCGGCCAGAGGACACCGGGGAGCTGTTTTTT
TRBJ2-5	TRBV2	many	NA	CASSLNTGQYF	TGTGCCAGCAGCCTCAATACGGGCCAGTACTTC
TRBJ1-2	TRBV11-1	many	NA	CASSLYGTKALDGYTF	TGTGCCAGCAGCTTATACGGGACAAAAGCCCTAGATGGCTACACCTTC
TRBJ1-5	TRBV6-2/TRBV6-3	NA	NA	CASSPGVSHYSNQPQHF	TGTGCCAGCAGTCCGGGGGTTTCTCATTATAGCAATCAGCCCCAGCATTTT
TRBJ2-2	TRBV6-1	many	NA	CASRPGGSGELFF	TGTGCCAGCAGGCCCGGCGGATCCGGGGAGCTGTTTTTT
TRBJ2-4	TRBV6-1	few	TRBD2	CASSEFLAGGDNIQYF	TGTGCCAGCAGTGAATTCCTAGCGGGGGGGGATAACATTCAGTACTTC
TRBJ2-7	TRBV29-1	many	NA	CSVETGRNYYEQYF	TGCAGCGTTGAAACTGGTCGGAACTACTACGAGCAGTACTTC
TRBJ2-5	TRBV4-1	many	NA	CASSQPRGGGQTQYF	TGCGCCAGCAGCCAGCCCAGAGGAGGGGGACAGACCCAGTACTTC
TRBJ1-2	TRBV3-1	many	NA	CASSQDRWKQAVSYGYTF	TGTGCCAGCAGCCAAGATCGGTGGAAGCAGGCTGTTTCCTATGGCTACACCTTC
TRBJ2-5	TRBV20-1	many	NA	CSARMVAQPQETQYF	TGCAGTGCTAGAATGGTCGCTCAGCCCCAAGAGACCCAGTACTTC
TRBJ2-5	TRBV18	NA	NA	CASSPRLGRGETQYF	TGTGCCAGCTCACCACGTCTGGGACGGGGGGAGACCCAGTACTTC
TRBJ1-6	TRBV27	many	NA	CASRRGGSPLHF	TGTGCCAGCAGAAGGGGCGGTTCACCCCTCCACTTT
TRBJ1-2	TRBV4-1	NA	NA	CASSQAQWVNGYTF	TGCGCCAGCAGCCAGGCCCAATGGGTTAATGGCTACACCTTC
TRBJ2-7	TRBV6-5	many	NA	CASSSGHGSAEQYF	TGTGCCAGCAGTTCGGGACACGGATCCGCCGAGCAGTACTTC
TRBJ1-2	TRBV4-2	many	TRBD1	CASSQDGQGNYGYTF	TGTGCCAGCAGCCAAGATGGACAGGGAAACTATGGCTACACCTTC
TRBJ2-7	TRBV12-3/TRBV12-4	many	NA	CASSLRDYEQYF	TGTGCCAGCAGTTTGAGGGACTACGAGCAGTACTTC
TRBJ2-2	TRBV28	many	NA	CASNGRGDPTGELFF	TGTGCCAGCAACGGGAGAGGGGATCCCACCGGGGAGCTGTTTTTT
TRBJ1-2	TRBV30	many	TRBD1	CAWMDFGHGTGFQGHGYTF	TGTGCCTGGATGGATTTCGGACACGGGACAGGTTTTCAGGGGCATGGCTACACCTTC
TRBJ1-1	TRBV28	many	NA	CASSLWRGSPNTEAFF	TGTGCCAGCAGTTTGTGGAGAGGCTCCCCCAACACTGAAGCTTTCTTT
TRBJ1-5	TRBV12-3/TRBV12-4	many	NA	CASSLASAGGPQHF	TGTGCCAGCAGTTTGGCGTCGGCAGGCGGGCCCCAGCATTTT
TRBJ2-2	TRBV11-2	NA	TRBD2	CASSLVRPRGAGELFF	TGTGCCAGCAGCTTAGTACGGCCACGGGGGGCCGGGGAGCTGTTTTTT
TRBJ2-6	TRBV11-2	many	NA	CASSSGADKGSGANVLTF	TGTGCCAGCAGCTCAGGGGCAGATAAAGGCTCTGGGGCCAACGTCCTGACTTTC
TRBJ2-5	TRBV7-2	many	NA	CASSLSVRETQYF	TGTGCCAGCAGCTTATCCGTAAGGGAGACCCAGTACTTC
TRBJ1-2	TRBV6-1	many	NA	CASRNEGRGYTF	TGTGCCAGCAGGAACGAGGGTCGTGGCTACACCTTC
TRBJ2-7	TRBV12-3/TRBV12-4	many	TRBD1	CASSLVGGTHYEQYF	TGTGCCAGCAGTTTAGTAGGGGGCACCCACTACGAGCAGTACTTC
TRBJ2-7	TRBV6-1	many	NA	CASISPSGPAYEQYF	TGTGCCAGCATCTCCCCCTCCGGACCAGCCTACGAGCAGTACTTC
TRBJ2-7	TRBV6-2/TRBV6-3	NA	NA	CASSLRLLGAYEQYF	TGTGCCAGCAGTTTAAGGCTTCTTGGGGCCTACGAGCAGTACTTC
TRBJ1-1	TRBV5-1	NA	NA	CASQEFDTEAFF	TGCGCCAGTCAAGAGTTCGACACTGAAGCTTTCTTT
TRBJ1-6	TRBV5-1	many	NA	CASSSRIEKNSPLHF	TGCGCCAGCAGCTCCAGGATTGAAAAGAATTCACCCCTCCACTTT
TRBJ2-7	TRBV7-9	many	TRBD2	CASSSVAGVRGEQYF	TGTGCCAGCAGCTCCGTCGCGGGGGTGAGAGGCGAGCAGTACTTC
TRBJ1-2	TRBV7-2	many	NA	CASTRQNKNYGYTF	TGTGCCAGCACCCGACAGAACAAAAACTATGGCTACACCTTC
TRBJ1-6	TRBV9	few	NA	CASSAAYIPGTDHNSPLHF	TGTGCCAGCAGCGCCGCGTACATTCCAGGGACCGACCATAATTCACCCCTCCACTTT
TRBJ1-5	TRBV19	many	TRBD1	CATRGTEYSNQPQHF	TGTGCCACCCGAGGGACAGAGTATAGCAATCAGCCCCAGCATTTT
TRBJ1-2	TRBV30	many	NA	CAWDLAYGYTF	TGTGCCTGGGACCTAGCCTATGGCTACACCTTC
TRBJ1-1	TRBV25-1	NA	NA	CASSGRGWACF	TGTGCCAGCAGTGGCCGGGGCTGGGCTTGCTTT